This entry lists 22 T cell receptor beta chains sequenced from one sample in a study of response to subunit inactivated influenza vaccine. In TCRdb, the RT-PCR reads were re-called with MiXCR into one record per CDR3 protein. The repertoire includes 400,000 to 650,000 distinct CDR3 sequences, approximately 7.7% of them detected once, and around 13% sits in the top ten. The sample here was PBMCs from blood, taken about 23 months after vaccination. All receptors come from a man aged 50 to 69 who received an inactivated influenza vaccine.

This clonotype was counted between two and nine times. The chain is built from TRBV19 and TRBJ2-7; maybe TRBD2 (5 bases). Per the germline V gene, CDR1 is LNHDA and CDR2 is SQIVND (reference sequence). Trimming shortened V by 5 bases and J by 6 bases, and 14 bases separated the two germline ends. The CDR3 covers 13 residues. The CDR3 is CASSVVDRGEQYF. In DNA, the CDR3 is TGTGCCAGTAGTGTGGTCGATCGGGGCGAGCAGTACTTC.

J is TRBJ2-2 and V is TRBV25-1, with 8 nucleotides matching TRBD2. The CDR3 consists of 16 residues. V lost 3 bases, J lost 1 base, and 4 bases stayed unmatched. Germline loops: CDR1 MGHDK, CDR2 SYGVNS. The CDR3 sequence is CASSDSLAGNTGELFF. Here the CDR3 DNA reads TGTGCCAGCAGTGATTCGCTAGCGGGGAACACCGGGGAGCTGTTTTTT.

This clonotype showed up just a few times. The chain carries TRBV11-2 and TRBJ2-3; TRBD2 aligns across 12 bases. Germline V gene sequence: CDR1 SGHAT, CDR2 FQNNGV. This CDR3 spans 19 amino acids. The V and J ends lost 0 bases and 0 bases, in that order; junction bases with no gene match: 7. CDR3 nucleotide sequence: TGTGCCAGCAGCTTAGATTCAGGACTAGCGGGGCCCAGCACAGATACGCAGTATTTT. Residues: CASSLDSGLAGPSTDTQYF.

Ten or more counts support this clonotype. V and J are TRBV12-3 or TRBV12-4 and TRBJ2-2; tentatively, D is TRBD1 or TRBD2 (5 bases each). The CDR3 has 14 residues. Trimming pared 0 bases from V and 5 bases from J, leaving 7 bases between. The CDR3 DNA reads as TGTGCCAGCAGTTTAGCGGGGGTTACCGGGGAGCTGTTTTTT. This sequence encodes CASSLAGVTGELFF.

The CDR3 here is CASSQATGEAKNIQYF. CDR3 nucleotide sequence: TGTGCCAGCAGCCAAGCGACAGGGGAAGCCAAAAACATTCAGTACTTC. The chain recombines TRBV4-2 with TRBJ2-4; the match to TRBD1 covers 8 bases. Per the germline V gene, CDR1 is LGHNA and CDR2 is YNFKEQ. V lost 1 base to trimming and J lost 0 bases; unmatched junction nucleotides: 2. The CDR3 loop spans 16 amino acids.

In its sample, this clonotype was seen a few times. CDR3 coding DNA: TGCGCCAGCAGCTTGGGGCAGCACCTGGAGCAGTACTTC. Its protein product is CASSLGQHLEQYF. The V call is TRBV5-1, the J call TRBJ2-7, with no clear D. This CDR3 has 13 amino acids. Germline V lookup: CDR1 SGHRS, CDR2 YFSETQ. V was shortened by 0 bases and J by 7 bases, with 11 bases between the two germline ends. Filled out from reference TRBV5-1 and TRBJ2-7, the complete variable domain reads KAGVTQTPRYLIKTRGQQVTLSCSPISGHRSVSWYQQTPGQGLQFLFEYFSETQRNKGNFPGRFSGRQFSNSRSEMNVSTLELGDSALYLCASSLGQHLEQYFGPGTRLTVT.

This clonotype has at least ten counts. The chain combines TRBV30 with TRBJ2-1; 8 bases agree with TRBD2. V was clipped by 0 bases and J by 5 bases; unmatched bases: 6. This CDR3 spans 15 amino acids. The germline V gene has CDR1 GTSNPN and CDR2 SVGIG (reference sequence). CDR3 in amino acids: CAWSVLAGGDNEQFF. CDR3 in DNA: TGTGCCTGGAGTGTACTTGCGGGGGGAGACAATGAGCAGTTCTTC.

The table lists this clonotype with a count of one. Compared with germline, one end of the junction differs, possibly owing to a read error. The CDR3 sequence is CVSRAGQDTEAFF. For the CDR3, the DNA is TGTGTCAGCAGAGCAGGGCAGGACACTGAAGCTTTCTTT. The rearrangement joins TRBV6-2 or TRBV6-3 to TRBJ1-1, with D possibly TRBD1 on 5 matching bases. The CDR3 has 13 residues. Germline lookup yields CDR1 MNHEY and CDR2 SVGEGT.

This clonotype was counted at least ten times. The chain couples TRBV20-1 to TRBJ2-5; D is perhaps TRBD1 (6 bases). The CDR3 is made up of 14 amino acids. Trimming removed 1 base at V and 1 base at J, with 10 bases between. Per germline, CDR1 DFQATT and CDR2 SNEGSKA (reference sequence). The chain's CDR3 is CSARGRTAQETQYF. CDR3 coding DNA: TGCAGTGCTAGAGGGAGGACAGCCCAAGAGACCCAGTACTTC.

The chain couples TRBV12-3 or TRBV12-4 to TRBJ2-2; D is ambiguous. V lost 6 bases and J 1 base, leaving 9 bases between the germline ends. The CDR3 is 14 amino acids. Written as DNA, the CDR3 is TGTGCCAGCAGGCCCAGAAGGAACACCGGGGAGCTGTTTTTT. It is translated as CASRPRRNTGELFF.

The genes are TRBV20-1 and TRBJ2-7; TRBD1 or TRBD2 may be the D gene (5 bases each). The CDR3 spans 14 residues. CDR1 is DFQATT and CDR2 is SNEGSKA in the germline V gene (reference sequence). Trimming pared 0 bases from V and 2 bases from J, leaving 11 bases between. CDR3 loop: CSARDPGTPYEQYF. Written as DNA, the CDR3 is TGCAGTGCTAGAGATCCCGGGACCCCCTACGAGCAGTACTTC.

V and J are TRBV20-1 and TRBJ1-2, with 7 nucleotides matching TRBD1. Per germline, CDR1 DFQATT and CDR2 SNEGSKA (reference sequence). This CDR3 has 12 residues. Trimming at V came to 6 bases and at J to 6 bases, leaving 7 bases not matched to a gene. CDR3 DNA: TGCAGTGCCAGCGACAGGGAACATGGCTACACCTTC. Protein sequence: CSASDREHGYTF.

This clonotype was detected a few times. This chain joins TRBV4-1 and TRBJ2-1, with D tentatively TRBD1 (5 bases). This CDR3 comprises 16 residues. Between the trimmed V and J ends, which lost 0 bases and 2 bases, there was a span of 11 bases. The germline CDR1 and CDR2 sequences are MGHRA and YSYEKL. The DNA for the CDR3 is TGCGCCAGCAGCCAAGATATAGGGGCTACCTACAATGAGCAGTTCTTC. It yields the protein CASSQDIGATYNEQFF.

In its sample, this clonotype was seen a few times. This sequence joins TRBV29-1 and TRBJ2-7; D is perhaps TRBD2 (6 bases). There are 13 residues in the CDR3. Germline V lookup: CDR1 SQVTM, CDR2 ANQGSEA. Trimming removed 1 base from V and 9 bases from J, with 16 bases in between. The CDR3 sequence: CSVEGVEGRVQYF. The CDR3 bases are TGCAGCGTTGAAGGGGTGGAGGGAAGGGTGCAGTACTTC.

CDR3 residues: CASTLTRTGSSTDTQYF. The CDR3 DNA sequence: TGTGCCAGCACTCTCACAAGGACAGGTTCCAGCACAGATACGCAGTATTTT. The chain recombines TRBV2 with TRBJ2-3, with 7 bases aligning to TRBD1. Germline V gives CDR1 SNHLY, CDR2 FYNNEI. V shed 7 bases, J shed 0 bases, and the junction held 13 bases outside the gene matches. The CDR3 has 17 amino acids. The full variable domain, rest sourced from reference TRBV2 and TRBJ2-3, is EPEVTQTPSHQVTQMGQEVILRCVPISNHLYFYWYRQILGQKVEFLVSFYNNEISEKSEIFDDQFSVERPDGSNFTLKIRSTKLEDSAMYFCASTLTRTGSSTDTQYFGPGTRLTVL.

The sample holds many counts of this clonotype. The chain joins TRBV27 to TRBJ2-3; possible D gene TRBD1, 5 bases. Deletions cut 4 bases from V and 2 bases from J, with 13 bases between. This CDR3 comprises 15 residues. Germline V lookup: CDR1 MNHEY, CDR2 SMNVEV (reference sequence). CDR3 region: CASSSQGQATDTQYF. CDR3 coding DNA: TGTGCCAGCAGTTCGCAAGGACAAGCCACAGATACGCAGTATTTT.

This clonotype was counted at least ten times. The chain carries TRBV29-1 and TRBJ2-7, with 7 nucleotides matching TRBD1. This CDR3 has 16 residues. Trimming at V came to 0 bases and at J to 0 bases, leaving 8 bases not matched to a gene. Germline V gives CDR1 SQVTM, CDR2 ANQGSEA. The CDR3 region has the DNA TGCAGCGTTGAAGATCGTCGGACAGGCAACTCCTACGAGCAGTACTTC. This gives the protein CSVEDRRTGNSYEQYF.

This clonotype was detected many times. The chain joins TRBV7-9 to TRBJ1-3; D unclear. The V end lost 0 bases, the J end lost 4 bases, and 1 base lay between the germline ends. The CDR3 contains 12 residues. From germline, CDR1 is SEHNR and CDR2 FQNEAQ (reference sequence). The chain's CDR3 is CASSLAGNTIYF. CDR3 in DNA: TGTGCCAGCAGCTTAGCCGGAAACACCATATATTTT.

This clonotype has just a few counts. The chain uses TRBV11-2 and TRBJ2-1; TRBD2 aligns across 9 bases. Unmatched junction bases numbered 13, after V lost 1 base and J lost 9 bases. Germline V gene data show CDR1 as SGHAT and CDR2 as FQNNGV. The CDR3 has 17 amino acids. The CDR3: CASSLARPLREGLEQFF. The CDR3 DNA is TGTGCCAGCAGCTTAGCTCGCCCCCTGCGGGAGGGCCTTGAGCAGTTCTTC.

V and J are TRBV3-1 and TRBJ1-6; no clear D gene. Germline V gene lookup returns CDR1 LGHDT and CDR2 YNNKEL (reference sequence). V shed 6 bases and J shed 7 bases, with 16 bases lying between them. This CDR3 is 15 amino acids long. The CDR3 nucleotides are TGTGCCAGCAGACACGGAGGTATTACGAATTCACCCCTCCACTTT. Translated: CASRHGGITNSPLHF.

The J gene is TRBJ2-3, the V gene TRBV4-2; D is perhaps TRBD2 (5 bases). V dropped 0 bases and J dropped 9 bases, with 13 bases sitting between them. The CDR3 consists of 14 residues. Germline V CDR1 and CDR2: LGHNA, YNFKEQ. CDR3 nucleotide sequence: TGTGCCAGCAGCCAAGATAGCCGGGAAAGGACGCAGTATTTT. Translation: CASSQDSRERTQYF.

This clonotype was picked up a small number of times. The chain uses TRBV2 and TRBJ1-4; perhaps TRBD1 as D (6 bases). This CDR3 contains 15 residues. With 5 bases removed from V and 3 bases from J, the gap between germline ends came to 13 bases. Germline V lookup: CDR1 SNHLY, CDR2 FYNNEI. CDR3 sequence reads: CASSSQQGANEKLFF. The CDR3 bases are TGTGCCAGCAGTAGTCAACAGGGAGCTAATGAAAAACTGTTTTTT.